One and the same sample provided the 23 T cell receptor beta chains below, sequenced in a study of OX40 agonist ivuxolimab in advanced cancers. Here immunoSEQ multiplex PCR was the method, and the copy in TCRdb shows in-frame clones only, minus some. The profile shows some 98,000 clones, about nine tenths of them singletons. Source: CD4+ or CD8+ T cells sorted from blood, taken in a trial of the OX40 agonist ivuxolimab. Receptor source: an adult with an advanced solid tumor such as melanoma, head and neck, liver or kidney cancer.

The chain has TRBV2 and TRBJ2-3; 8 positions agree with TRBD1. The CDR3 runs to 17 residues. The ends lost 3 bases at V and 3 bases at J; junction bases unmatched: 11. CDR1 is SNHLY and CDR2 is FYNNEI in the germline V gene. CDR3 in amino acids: CASSEETRGRGTDTQYF. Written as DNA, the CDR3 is TGTGCCAGCAGTGAGGAGACCAGGGGGCGAGGGACAGATACGCAGTATTTT.

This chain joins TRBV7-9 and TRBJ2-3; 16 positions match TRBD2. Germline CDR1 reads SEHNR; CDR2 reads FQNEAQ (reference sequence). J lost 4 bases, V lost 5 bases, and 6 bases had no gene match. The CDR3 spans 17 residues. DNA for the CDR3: TGTGCCAGCAGCGCCGGGACTAGCGGGGGGGCCGCAGATACGCAGTATTTT. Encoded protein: CASSAGTSGGAADTQYF.

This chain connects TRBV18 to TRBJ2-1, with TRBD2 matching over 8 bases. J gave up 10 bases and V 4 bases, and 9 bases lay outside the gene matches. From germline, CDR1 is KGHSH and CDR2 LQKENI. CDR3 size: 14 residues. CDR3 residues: CASSRPGLGGEQFF. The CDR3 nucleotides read TGTGCCAGCTCACGACCGGGACTAGGAGGGGAGCAGTTCTTC.

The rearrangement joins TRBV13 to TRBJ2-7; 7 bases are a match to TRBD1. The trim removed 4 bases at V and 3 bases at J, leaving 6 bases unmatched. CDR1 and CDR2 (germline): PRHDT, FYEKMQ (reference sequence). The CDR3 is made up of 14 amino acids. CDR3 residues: CASSSTGIRYEQYF. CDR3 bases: TGTGCCAGCAGCTCGACAGGGATCCGCTACGAGCAGTACTTC. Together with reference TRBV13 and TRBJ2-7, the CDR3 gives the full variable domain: AAGVIQSPRHLIKEKRETATLKCYPIPRHDTVYWYQQGPGQDPQFLISFYEKMQSDKGSIPDRFSAQQFSDYHSELNMSSLELGDSALYFCASSSTGIRYEQYFGPGTRLTVT.

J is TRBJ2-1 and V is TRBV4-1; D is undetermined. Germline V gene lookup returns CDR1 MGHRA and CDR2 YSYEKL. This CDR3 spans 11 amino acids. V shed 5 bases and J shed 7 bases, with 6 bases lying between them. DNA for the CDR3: TGCGCCAGCAGCGCCGAAAATGAGCAGTTCTTC. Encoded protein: CASSAENEQFF.

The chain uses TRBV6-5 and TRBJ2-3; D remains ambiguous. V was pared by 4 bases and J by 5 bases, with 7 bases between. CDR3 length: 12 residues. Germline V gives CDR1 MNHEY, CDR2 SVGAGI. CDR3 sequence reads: CASSSQGDTQYF. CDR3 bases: TGTGCCAGCAGTTCTCAAGGAGATACGCAGTATTTT.

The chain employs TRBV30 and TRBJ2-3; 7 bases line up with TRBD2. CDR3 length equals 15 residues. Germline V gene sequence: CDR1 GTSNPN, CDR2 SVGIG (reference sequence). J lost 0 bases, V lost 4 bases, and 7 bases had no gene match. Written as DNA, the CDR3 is TGTGCCTGGAAAGCTAGCGGTTCTAGCACAGATACGCAGTATTTT. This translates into CAWKASGSSTDTQYF.

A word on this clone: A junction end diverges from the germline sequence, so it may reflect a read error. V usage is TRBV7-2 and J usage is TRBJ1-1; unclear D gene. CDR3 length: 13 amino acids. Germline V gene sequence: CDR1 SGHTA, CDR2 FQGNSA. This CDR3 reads CASTLRRNTEAFF. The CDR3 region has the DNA TGTGCCAGCACCTTAAGGCGCAACACTGAAGCTTTCTTT.

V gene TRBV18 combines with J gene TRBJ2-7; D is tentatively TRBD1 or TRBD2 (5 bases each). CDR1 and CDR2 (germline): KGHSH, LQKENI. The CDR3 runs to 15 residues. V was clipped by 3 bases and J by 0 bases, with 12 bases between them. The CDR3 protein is CASSPGDDPSYEQYF. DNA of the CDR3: TGTGCCAGCTCACCGGGGGACGATCCCTCCTACGAGCAGTACTTC. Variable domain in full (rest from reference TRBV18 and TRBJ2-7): NAGVMQNPRHLVRRRGQEARLRCSPMKGHSHVYWYRQLPEEGLKFMVYLQKENIIDESGMPKERFSAEFPKEGPSILRIQQVVRGDSAAYFCASSPGDDPSYEQYFGPGTRLTVT.

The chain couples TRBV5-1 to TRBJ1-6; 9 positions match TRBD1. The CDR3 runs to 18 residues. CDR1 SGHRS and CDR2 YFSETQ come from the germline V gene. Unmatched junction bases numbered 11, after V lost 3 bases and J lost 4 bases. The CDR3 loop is CASSSPAGTGLYNSPLHF. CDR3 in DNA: TGCGCCAGCAGCTCCCCCGCCGGGACAGGGCTATATAATTCACCCCTCCACTTT.

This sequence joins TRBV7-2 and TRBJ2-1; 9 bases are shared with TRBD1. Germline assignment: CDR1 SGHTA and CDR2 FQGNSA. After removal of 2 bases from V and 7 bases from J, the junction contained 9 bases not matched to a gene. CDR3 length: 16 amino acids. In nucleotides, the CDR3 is TGTGCCAGCAGCTTAATTGGGACAGGGAAGGGGAATGAGCAGTTCTTC. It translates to CASSLIGTGKGNEQFF.

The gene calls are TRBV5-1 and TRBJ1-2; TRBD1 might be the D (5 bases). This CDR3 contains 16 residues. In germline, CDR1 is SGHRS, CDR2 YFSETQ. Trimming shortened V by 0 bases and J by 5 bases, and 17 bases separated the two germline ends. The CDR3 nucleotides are TGCGCCAGCAGCTTGGCCGGGGGAACAGTGCCTTATGGCTACACCTTC. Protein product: CASSLAGGTVPYGYTF.

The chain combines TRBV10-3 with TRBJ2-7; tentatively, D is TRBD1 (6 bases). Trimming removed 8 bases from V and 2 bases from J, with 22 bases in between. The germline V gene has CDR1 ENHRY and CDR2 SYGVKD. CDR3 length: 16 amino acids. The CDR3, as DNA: TGTGCCATCGGTCCAACAGGGTCGGGGTCGACCTACGAGCAGTACTTC. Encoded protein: CAIGPTGSGSTYEQYF.

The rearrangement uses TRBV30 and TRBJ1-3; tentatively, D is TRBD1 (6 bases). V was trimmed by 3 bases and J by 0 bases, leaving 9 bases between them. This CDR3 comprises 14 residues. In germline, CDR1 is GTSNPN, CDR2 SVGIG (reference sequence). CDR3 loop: CAWRRDTSGNTIYF. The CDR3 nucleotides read TGTGCCTGGAGGCGGGACACCTCTGGAAACACCATATATTTT.

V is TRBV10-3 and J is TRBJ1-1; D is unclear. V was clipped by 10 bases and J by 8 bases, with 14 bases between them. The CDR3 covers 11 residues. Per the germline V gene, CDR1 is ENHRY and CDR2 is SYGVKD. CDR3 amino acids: CASSLDGEAFF. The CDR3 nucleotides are TGTGCCAGTTCCCTGGACGGGGAAGCTTTCTTT.

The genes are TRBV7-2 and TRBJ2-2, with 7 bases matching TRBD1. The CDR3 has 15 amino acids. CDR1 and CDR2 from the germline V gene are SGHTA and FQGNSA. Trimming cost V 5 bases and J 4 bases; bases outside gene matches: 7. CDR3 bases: TGTGCCAGCAGCCCTCTGGGACAGCGCACCGGGGAGCTGTTTTTT. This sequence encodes CASSPLGQRTGELFF.

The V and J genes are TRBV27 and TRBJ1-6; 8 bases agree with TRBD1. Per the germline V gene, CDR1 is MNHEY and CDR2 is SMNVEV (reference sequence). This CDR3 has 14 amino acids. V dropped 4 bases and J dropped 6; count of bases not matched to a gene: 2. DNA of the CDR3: TGTGCCAGCAGTTCGGACAGGGTTAATTCACCCCTCCACTTT. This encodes CASSSDRVNSPLHF.

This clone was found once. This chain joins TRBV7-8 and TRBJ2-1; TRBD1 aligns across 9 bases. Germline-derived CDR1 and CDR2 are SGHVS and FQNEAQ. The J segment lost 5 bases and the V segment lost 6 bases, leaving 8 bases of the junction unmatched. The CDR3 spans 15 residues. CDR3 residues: CASSHPRTGDNEQFF. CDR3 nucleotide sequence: TGTGCCAGCAGTCATCCAAGGACAGGGGACAATGAGCAGTTCTTC.

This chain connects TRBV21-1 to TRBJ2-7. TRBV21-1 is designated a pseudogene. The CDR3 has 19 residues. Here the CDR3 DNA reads TGTGCCAGCAGCAAAGTGAGTAGCTCGGGGGCCTTATTCTACTACGAGCAGTACTTC. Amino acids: CASSKVSSSGALFYYEQYF.

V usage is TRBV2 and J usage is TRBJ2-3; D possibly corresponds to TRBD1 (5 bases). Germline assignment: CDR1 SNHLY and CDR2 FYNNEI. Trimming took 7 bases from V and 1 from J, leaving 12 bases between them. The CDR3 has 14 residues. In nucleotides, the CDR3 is TGTGCCAGCAAGCCCCAACAGGGCACAGATACGCAGTATTTT. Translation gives CASKPQQGTDTQYF.

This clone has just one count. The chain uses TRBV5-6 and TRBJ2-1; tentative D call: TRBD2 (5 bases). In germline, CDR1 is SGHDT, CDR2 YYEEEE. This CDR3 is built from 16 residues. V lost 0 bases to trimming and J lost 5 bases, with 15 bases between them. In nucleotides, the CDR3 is TGTGCCAGCAGCTTGGTCCCCGCAAGAGGGAACAATGAGCAGTTCTTC. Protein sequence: CASSLVPARGNNEQFF.

The CDR3 sequence is CASSLPSWGVGNTEAFF. CDR3 in DNA: TGTGCCAGCAGCCTCCCGTCCTGGGGGGTAGGTAACACTGAAGCTTTCTTT. This chain joins TRBV7-6 and TRBJ1-1; a weak D match, TRBD1 (5 bases). The CDR3 extends over 17 amino acids. Looked up from germline, CDR1 is SGHVS and CDR2 is FNYEAQ. V dropped 5 bases and J dropped 2 bases, with 21 bases sitting between them.

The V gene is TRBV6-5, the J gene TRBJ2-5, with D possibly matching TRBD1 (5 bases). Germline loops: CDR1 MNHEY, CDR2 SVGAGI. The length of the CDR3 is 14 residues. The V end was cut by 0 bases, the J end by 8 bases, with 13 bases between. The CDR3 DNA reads TGTGCCAGCAGTTACTCGACAGAGAAGAGAACCCAGTACTTC. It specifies CASSYSTEKRTQYF.